These 17 T cell receptor beta chains share one sample of origin, sequenced in a study of OX40 agonist ivuxolimab in advanced cancers. TCRdb's table, derived via immunoSEQ multiplex PCR, lists solely in-frame clones and lacks some. The sample has 25,000 to 35,000 clones, 75% to 90% seen once. The source was CD4+ or CD8+ T cells sorted from blood, collected in a trial of the OX40 agonist ivuxolimab. The origin of the receptors is an adult with an advanced solid tumor such as melanoma, head and neck, liver or kidney cancer.

The gene calls are TRBV6-1 and TRBJ1-1; a possible D gene is TRBD1 (5 bases). The CDR3 is made up of 18 amino acids. Per germline, CDR1 MNHNS and CDR2 SASEGT. Between the trimmed V and J ends, which lost 3 bases and 3 bases, there was a span of 23 bases. The CDR3 reads CASSDRLLRTWGDTEAFF. The DNA for the CDR3 is TGTGCCAGCAGTGACAGACTTCTCCGGACGTGGGGGGACACTGAAGCTTTCTTT.

The CDR3 DNA sequence: TGCGCCAGCAGCCCGTCGACAGGGGGGTCCTACGAGCAGTACTTC. This gives the protein CASSPSTGGSYEQYF. The V call is TRBV5-1, the J call TRBJ2-7, with 9 bases fitting TRBD1. V trimming: 4 bases; J trimming: 1 base; junction bases outside the gene matches: 6. This CDR3 is 15 amino acids long. From germline, CDR1 is SGHRS and CDR2 YFSETQ.

This rearrangement joins TRBV28 to TRBJ1-2, with D hard to call. This CDR3 is built from 14 residues. Trimming shortened V by 7 bases and J by 4 bases, and 16 bases separated the two germline ends. Germline CDR1 reads MDHEN; CDR2 reads SYDVKM. The chain's CDR3 is CASTLTGRTYGYTF. CDR3 nucleotides: TGTGCCAGCACCCTCACCGGGCGGACCTATGGCTACACCTTC.

The chain combines TRBV7-9 with TRBJ2-1; 9 nucleotides match TRBD2. This CDR3 spans 16 amino acids. V was pared by 5 bases and J by 7 bases, with 12 bases of the junction left unmatched. Germline V gives CDR1 SEHNR, CDR2 FQNEAQ (reference sequence). CDR3 in amino acids: CASSRGTSPGWNEQFF. The CDR3 region has the DNA TGTGCCAGCAGCAGGGGGACTAGCCCTGGATGGAATGAGCAGTTCTTC.

The chain carries TRBV19 and TRBJ1-2, with a tentative D call TRBD1 (6 bases). This CDR3 is 15 amino acids long. Germline V CDR1 and CDR2: LNHDA, SQIVND (reference sequence). V lost 3 bases and J lost 1, with 12 bases in between. The CDR3 nucleotides read TGTGCCAGTAGTATTTTAGGGGGGATTAACTATGGCTACACCTTC. Translating gives CASSILGGINYGYTF.

J is TRBJ2-1 and V is TRBV5-4; D ambiguous. The CDR3 runs 13 residues. Germline values: CDR1 SGHNT, CDR2 YYREEE (reference sequence). V lost 1 base and J lost 3, with 5 bases in between. The CDR3 DNA is TGTGCCAGCAGCTTGTGGGACTACAATGAGCAGTTCTTC. Translation gives CASSLWDYNEQFF.

The V gene is TRBV5-4, the J gene TRBJ2-1; D perhaps matches TRBD1 (6 bases). The V end lost 2 bases, the J end lost 0 bases, and 9 bases lay between the germline ends. CDR3 size: 15 residues. Germline V CDR1 and CDR2: SGHNT, YYREEE (reference sequence). CDR3 in amino acids: CASSFGQYSYNEQFF. CDR3 nucleotide sequence: TGTGCCAGCAGCTTCGGACAGTACTCCTACAATGAGCAGTTCTTC.

The CDR3 nucleotides read TGCGCCAGCAACCCAGGCCCGGCCGGGGAGCTGTTTTTT. It encodes CASNPGPAGELFF. The chain uses TRBV5-1 and TRBJ2-2; D is uncertain. Per the germline V gene, CDR1 is SGHRS and CDR2 is YFSETQ. Trimming took 6 bases from V and 6 from J, leaving 12 bases between them. CDR3 length: 13 residues.

J is TRBJ2-1 and V is TRBV11-2; weak D call: TRBD1 (6 bases). This CDR3 has 13 amino acids. CDR1 SGHAT and CDR2 FQNNGV come from the germline V gene. Trimming took 4 bases from V and 7 from J, leaving 11 bases between them. The CDR3 DNA sequence: TGTGCCAGCAGCTCGAACAGGGTTAATGAGCAGTTCTTC. It yields the protein CASSSNRVNEQFF.

V and J are TRBV28 and TRBJ2-6; D possibly corresponds to TRBD2 (5 bases). Germline-derived CDR1 and CDR2 are MDHEN and SYDVKM. CDR3 size: 15 residues. V was trimmed by 5 bases and J by 6 bases, leaving 14 bases between them. CDR3: CASSPGGVVANVLTF. As DNA, the CDR3 is TGTGCCAGCAGTCCCGGAGGCGTGGTGGCCAACGTCCTGACTTTC.

The genes are TRBV27 and TRBJ1-2; tentative D call: TRBD1 (5 bases). The V and J ends lost 6 bases and 4 bases respectively, with 15 bases between them. The germline CDR1 and CDR2 sequences are MNHEY and SMNVEV (reference sequence). The CDR3 contains 14 residues. The CDR3 DNA reads TGTGCCAGCAGCCAGGGAACTCTCGGCTATGGCTACACCTTC. Protein: CASSQGTLGYGYTF.

The DNA for the CDR3 is TGTGCCAGTAGTATAGATGGGCTAGCGGGAGGGCCTGGGAGTGAGCAGTTCTTC. Amino acids: CASSIDGLAGGPGSEQFF. The chain combines TRBV19 with TRBJ2-1, with 12 bases fitting TRBD2. Germline V gives CDR1 LNHDA, CDR2 SQIVND (reference sequence). This CDR3 is 18 amino acids long. V was pared by 0 bases and J by 9 bases, with 12 bases of the junction left unmatched.

The V and J genes are TRBV27 and TRBJ2-7; a possible D gene is TRBD1 (5 bases). CDR1 and CDR2 (germline): MNHEY, SMNVEV (reference sequence). V shed 0 bases and J shed 3 bases, with 9 bases lying between them. This CDR3 contains 14 residues. Here the CDR3 DNA reads TGTGCCAGCAGTTTATCTCCAGGGTACTACGAGCAGTACTTC. Translating it yields CASSLSPGYYEQYF.

This chain connects TRBV6-6 to TRBJ1-3; no clear D. The ends were cut back, 4 bases at V and 0 bases at J, with 7 bases in the middle. The CDR3 has 14 residues. Per the germline V gene, CDR1 is MNHNY and CDR2 is SVGAGI (reference sequence). DNA for the CDR3: TGTGCCAGCAGTTCTGGCAGCTCTGGAAACACCATATATTTT. It specifies CASSSGSSGNTIYF.

V usage is TRBV27 and J usage is TRBJ2-7, with TRBD2 matching 7 bases. Trimming removed 6 bases from V and 12 bases from J; junction bases left unmatched: 14. The CDR3 contains 13 residues. Looked up from germline, CDR1 is MNHEY and CDR2 is SMNVEV (reference sequence). The CDR3 sequence is CASSPGHLAEAYF. CDR3 sequence (DNA): TGTGCCAGCAGCCCCGGCCACCTAGCGGAGGCGTACTTC.

This clone was observed a single time. The rearrangement joins TRBV27 to TRBJ1-4; no definite D call. The CDR3 has 15 residues. Trimming took off 5 bases at V and 5 bases at J, with 15 bases between the two ends. Germline V lookup: CDR1 MNHEY, CDR2 SMNVEV (reference sequence). For the CDR3, the DNA is TGTGCCAGCAGTACCCGGGGTGGAAGGAATGAAAAACTGTTTTTT. Translation: CASSTRGGRNEKLFF.

The CDR3 loop reads CAISESGTGSAPKRPQHF. In DNA form, the CDR3 reads TGTGCCATCAGTGAATCCGGGACAGGGTCCGCGCCGAAAAGGCCCCAGCATTTT. The chain is built from TRBV10-3 and TRBJ1-5; 9 nucleotides align to TRBD1. CDR1 ENHRY and CDR2 SYGVKD come from the germline V gene. The length of the CDR3 is 18 residues. With 3 bases clipped from V and 9 bases from J, the junction kept 18 bases outside the gene matches.